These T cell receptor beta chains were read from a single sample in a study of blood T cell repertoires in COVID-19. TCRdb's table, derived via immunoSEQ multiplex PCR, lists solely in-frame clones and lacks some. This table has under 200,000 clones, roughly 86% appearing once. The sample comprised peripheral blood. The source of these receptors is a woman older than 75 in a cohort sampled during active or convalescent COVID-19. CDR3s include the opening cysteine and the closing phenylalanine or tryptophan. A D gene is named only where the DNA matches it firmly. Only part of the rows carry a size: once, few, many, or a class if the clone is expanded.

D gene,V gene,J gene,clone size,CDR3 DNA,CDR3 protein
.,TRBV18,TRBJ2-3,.,TGTGCCAGCTCACCAGCGGGACAGCTTGGTTTCTTGGATACGCAGTATTTT,CASSPAGQLGFLDTQYF
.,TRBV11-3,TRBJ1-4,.,TGTGCCAGCAGCTTAGTCGGGGGGCGTACGGATGAAAAACTGTTTTTT,CASSLVGGRTDEKLFF
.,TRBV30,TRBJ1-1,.,TGTGCCTGGAGTGTAATGCAGGCCGGCACTGAAGCTTTCTTT,CAWSVMQAGTEAFF
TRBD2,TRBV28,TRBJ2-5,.,TGTGCCAGCGGGCGTCTAGCGGGGGCCATGTCCCAGTACTTC,CASGRLAGAMSQYF
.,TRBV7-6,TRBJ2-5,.,TGTGCCAGCACCTCCCGGGTGGAGGAGCAGGAGACCCAGTACTTC,CASTSRVEEQETQYF
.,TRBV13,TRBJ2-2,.,TGTGCCAGCAGCTTAGGGAGCGCACTCGGGGAGCTGTTTTTT,CASSLGSALGELFF
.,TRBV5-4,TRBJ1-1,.,TGTGCCAGCAGCTTTCCTCGACAGGCCGCTAACACTGAAGCTTTCTTT,CASSFPRQAANTEAFF
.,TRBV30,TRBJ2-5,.,TGTGCCTGGCCTCGGGGTCCGGGTACTAAAGAGACCCAGTACTTC,CAWPRGPGTKETQYF
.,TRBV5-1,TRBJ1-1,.,TGCGCCAGCAGCTTACTGACAGAGATGAACACTGAAGCTTTCTTT,CASSLLTEMNTEAFF
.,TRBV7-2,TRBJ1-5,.,TGTGCCAGCAGCCTTGGACAGCGTAGCAATCAGCCCCAGCATTTT,CASSLGQRSNQPQHF
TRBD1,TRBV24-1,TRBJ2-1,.,TGTGCCACCAGTGATTACGGACAGGGGATTCAGGATGAGCAGTTCTTC,CATSDYGQGIQDEQFF
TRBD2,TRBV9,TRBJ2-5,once,TGTGCCAGCAGCGCTGGGACTAGCGTCGAGACCCAGTACTTC,CASSAGTSVETQYF
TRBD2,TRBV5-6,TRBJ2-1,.,TGTGCCAGCAGCCCACACACCGACCAGCGGGAGGGCCCTTTCTTC,CASSPHTDQREGPFF
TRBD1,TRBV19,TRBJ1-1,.,TGTGCCAGTAGTCCCCGGACAGGGATTAGGACTGAAGCTTTCTTT,CASSPRTGIRTEAFF
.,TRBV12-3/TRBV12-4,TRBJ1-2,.,TGTGCCATCCAAGGGGTTACTAACTATGGCTACACCTTC,CAIQGVTNYGYTF
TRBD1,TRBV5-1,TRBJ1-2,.,TGCGCCAGCAGCTTGGACAGGGGTAACTATGGCTACACCTTC,CASSLDRGNYGYTF
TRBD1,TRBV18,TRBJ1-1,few,TGTGCCAGCTCACCAAACAGGGGAAACACTGAAGCTTTCTTT,CASSPNRGNTEAFF
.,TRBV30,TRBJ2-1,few,TGTGCCGTAAATCGGAACAGGGACAATGAGCAGTTCTTC,CAVNRNRDNEQFF
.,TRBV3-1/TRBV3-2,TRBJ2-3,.,TGTGCCAGCAGCCAAGACACCCTAGGAGATACGCAGTATTTT,CASSQDTLGDTQYF
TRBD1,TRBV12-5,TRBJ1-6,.,TGTGCTAGTGGTTTGCAGGGACAGCATAATTCACCCCTCCACTTT,CASGLQGQHNSPLHF
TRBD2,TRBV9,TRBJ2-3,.,TGTGCCAGCAGCGTAGGATCTAGCGGGAGGGCCGGGGATACGCAGTATTTT,CASSVGSSGRAGDTQYF
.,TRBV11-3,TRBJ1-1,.,TGTGCCAGCAGCCCGGGGGAGACTGAAGCTTTCTTT,CASSPGETEAFF
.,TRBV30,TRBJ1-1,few,TGTGCCTGGAGTCCCATCGGCAGGGGTTCGAGGAACACTGAAGCTTTCTTT,CAWSPIGRGSRNTEAFF
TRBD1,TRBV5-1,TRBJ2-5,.,TGCGCCAGCAGCACCGGGACAGGGGGGCAAGAGACCCAGTACTTC,CASSTGTGGQETQYF
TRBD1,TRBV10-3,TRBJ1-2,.,TGTGCCATCATCGGACAGGGGAGTGGCTACACCTTC,CAIIGQGSGYTF
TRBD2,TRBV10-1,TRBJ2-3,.,TGCGCCACCACCGACGGGACTAGCGGGGCAGATACGCAGTATTTT,CATTDGTSGADTQYF
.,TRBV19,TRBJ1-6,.,TGTGCCAGTAGTTTAAACCGGGACACCAGAAATTCACCCCTCCACTTT,CASSLNRDTRNSPLHF
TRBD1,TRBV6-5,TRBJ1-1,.,TGTGCCACCTCACAGGGGTGGTACACTGAAGCTTTCTTT,CATSQGWYTEAFF
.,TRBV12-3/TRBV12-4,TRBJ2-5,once,TGTGCCAGCAGCAGGACATTGATTGAGACCCAGTACTTC,CASSRTLIETQYF
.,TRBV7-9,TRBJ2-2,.,TGTGCCAGCAGCTTATTCGTCTATGCGGCAACGGACACCGGGGAGCTGTTTTTT,CASSLFVYAATDTGELFF
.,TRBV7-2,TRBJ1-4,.,TGTGCCAGCAGCTTTCTCCTCGGTGAAAAACTGTTTTTT,CASSFLLGEKLFF
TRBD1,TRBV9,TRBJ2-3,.,TGTGCCAGCAGCGTCCTACAGGGGGCTAGTTCAGATACGCAGTATTTT,CASSVLQGASSDTQYF
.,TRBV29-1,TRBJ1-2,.,TGCAGCGTTGAAAATTCCGGGAACTATGGCTACACCTTC,CSVENSGNYGYTF
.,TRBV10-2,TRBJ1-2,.,TGCGCCAGCAGTGAGCAGGGATCCTATGGCTACACCTTC,CASSEQGSYGYTF
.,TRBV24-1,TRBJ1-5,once,TGTGCCACCAGTGATTTTAGGAGAGGTGGTCTGTCTGCTCAGCCCCAGCATTTT,CATSDFRRGGLSAQPQHF
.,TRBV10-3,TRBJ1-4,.,TGTGCCATCAGTGAGGGGGGGGATGGAACTAATGAAAAACTGTTTTTT,CAISEGGDGTNEKLFF
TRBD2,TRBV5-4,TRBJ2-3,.,TGTGCCAGCAGCATCGGGACTAGCCACAATTTT,CASSIGTSHNF
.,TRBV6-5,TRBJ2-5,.,TGTGCCAGCAGGACACCAGGGGGGCAAGAGACCCAGTACTTC,CASRTPGGQETQYF
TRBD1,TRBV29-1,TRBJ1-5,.,TGCAGCGTTGCGTGGACAGGGAATAGCAATCAGCCCCAGCATTTT,CSVAWTGNSNQPQHF
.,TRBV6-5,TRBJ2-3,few,TGTGCCAGCAGTTCGAGCACAGATACGCAGTATTTT,CASSSSTDTQYF
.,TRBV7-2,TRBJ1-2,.,TGTGCCAGCAGCCCCGGACACCAGATGACCTATGGCTACACCTTC,CASSPGHQMTYGYTF
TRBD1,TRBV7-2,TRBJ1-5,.,TGTGCCAGCAGCTTAGTTACAGGGGGAGAGGTTCAGCCCCAGCATTTT,CASSLVTGGEVQPQHF
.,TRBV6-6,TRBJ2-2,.,TGTGCCAGCAGTTACTCCCAGACCGGGGAGCTGTTTTTT,CASSYSQTGELFF
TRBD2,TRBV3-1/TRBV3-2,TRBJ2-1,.,TGTGCCAGCAGCGAGACTAGCGGGAGAAAAAATGAGCAGTTCTTC,CASSETSGRKNEQFF
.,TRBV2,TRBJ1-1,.,TGTGCCAGCAGTGAGTTGTTATTGAACACTGAAGCTTTCTTT,CASSELLLNTEAFF
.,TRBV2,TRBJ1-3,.,TGTGCCAGCAGGGGGGTTAGGGGGTCAGGACAATGGAACACCATATATTTT,CASRGVRGSGQWNTIYF
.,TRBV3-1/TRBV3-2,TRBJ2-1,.,TGTGCCAGCAGCCAAGGGACTTCCTACAATGAGCAGTTCTTC,CASSQGTSYNEQFF
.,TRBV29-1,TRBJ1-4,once,TGCAGCTACATGGGGCTTAATGAAAAACTGTTTTTT,CSYMGLNEKLFF
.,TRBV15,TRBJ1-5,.,TGTGCCACCAGCAGAGACAGGACACTAAGCAATCAGCCCCAGCATTTT,CATSRDRTLSNQPQHF
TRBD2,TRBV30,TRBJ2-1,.,TGTGCCTGGAGTAAAAATGGACTAGCGGGGGGGCCCAACGAGCAGTTCTTC,CAWSKNGLAGGPNEQFF